The present TCR beta chain was sequenced within a study of CD8 T cells in Susac syndrome. The CDR3 loop spans 14 amino acids. Trimming removed 2 bases from V and 10 bases from J; junction bases left unmatched: 7. Germline V lookup: CDR1 SGHRS, CDR2 YFSETQ. CD8+ and CD4+ T cells from blood underwent TCR beta sequencing. Random hexamers were used to reverse transcribe an amount of about 0.45 to 1 ug RNA. Multiplex PCR with immunoSEQ amplified the TCR beta CDR3 across 54 Vbeta and 13 Jbeta. TCRdb reanalysed the immunoSEQ multiplex PCR reads using MiXCR and keeps one entry per CDR3 protein. Of some 200,000 distinct CDR3 sequences listed, 95% are singletons.

Sequenced: CD4+ T cells from PBMCs. The chain combines TRBV5-1 with TRBJ2-1; TRBD1 matches at 9 bases. This TCR was recovered from a human donor with multiple sclerosis. CDR3 bases: TGCGCCAGCAGCTTACCGGGACAGGGCCGGGAGCAGTTCTTC. Its translation: CASSLPGQGREQFF.